This record looks at one T cell receptor beta chain sequence and its context. The antigen is unknown. Germline V lookup: CDR1 LNHNV, CDR2 YYDKDF (reference sequence). This CDR3 is 17 amino acids long. The ends were cut back, 5 bases at V and 6 bases at J, with 22 bases in the middle. This entry comes from a study of shared clonotypes between healthy human individuals. Whole-study findings and limits: For naive CD4 cells, roughly 4.8% of clonotypes were shared across a handful of donors.

Original processing notes: Junction-only immunoSEQ sequences carried no quality scores, so filtering differed. Sequencing used immunoSEQ multiplex PCR; TCRdb keeps in-frame clones, though not all of them. The V and J calls and clone size were taken over from that table, and D and trimming were inferred from the DNA. The table has fewer than 850,000 clones, about three quarters seen once; the top ten hold roughly 1.8%. The investigators split CD4+ cells into a CD45RA+ naive subset and a CD45RA-negative memory subset. The clonotype was recovered from a woman aged 30 to 39 in good health. This rearrangement joins TRBV15 to TRBJ2-2; a possible D gene is TRBD1 (6 bases). Specimen: memory CD4+ T cells sorted from blood. Subset denoted: CD45RA-negative fraction. CDR3 coding DNA: TGTGCCACCAGCCTCGAGGGGTGGGGGCGCACAGCCGGGGAGCTGTTTTTT. Its protein is CATSLEGWGRTAGELFF. Full variable domain (remainder filled in from reference TRBV15 and TRBJ2-2): DAMVIQNPRYQVTQFGKPVTLSCSQTLNHNVMYWYQQKSSQAPKLLFHYYDKDFNNEADTPDNFQSRRPNTSFCFLDIRSPGLGDTAMYLCATSLEGWGRTAGELFFGEGSRLTVL.